The clone carrying this T cell receptor beta chain showed up just once. The antigen is undetermined. As to treatment: oral pan-JAK inhibitor, 5-10 mg twice daily. Extracted RNA was reverse transcribed into cDNA, the sequencing template. Assay: immunoSEQ multiplex PCR; the TCRdb copy retains only in-frame clones and omits some. The data show over 150,000 clones, 60% to 75% seen once. The sample belongs to a study of CD8+ T cells in alopecia areata. Overall study results and limits: For patients receiving tofacitinib, scalp clonality and expanded CD8+ clones among the top 100 significantly decreased.

The clonotype was recovered from a human donor with alopecia areata. Sequenced material: CD4+ T cells sorted from blood, taken at week 24, from a patient treated with tofacitinib.

The CDR3 nucleotides read TGTGCCTGGGGGACAGGGTTGAACACTGAAGCTTTCTTT. Protein: CAWGTGLNTEAFF. The V and J genes are TRBV30 and TRBJ1-1; TRBD1 matches 9 bases. The CDR3 is 13 residues long. Germline trimming cut 5 bases from V and 0 bases from J; bases unmatched to any gene: 1. Germline-derived CDR1 and CDR2 are GTSNPN and SVGIG (reference sequence). Full variable domain (outside the CDR3, taken from reference TRBV30 and TRBJ1-1): SQTIHQWPATLVQPVGSPLSLECTVEGTSNPNLYWYRQAAGRGLQLLFYSVGIGQISSEVPQNLSASRPQDRQFILSSKKLLLSDSGFYLCAWGTGLNTEAFFGQGTRLTVV.